One TCR beta chain is described in this entry. This CDR3 region has 14 residues. The germline V gene has CDR1 MRHNA and CDR2 SNTAGT. After removal of 3 bases from V and 5 bases from J, the junction contained 3 bases not matched to a gene. Using its own MiXCR run on the RT-PCR reads, TCRdb lists one record per CDR3 protein. The sample has hundreds of thousands of distinct CDR3 sequences, about 14% seen once. The specimen sequenced was memory CD4+ T cells from blood. The TCR originated in a female donor in good health, serving as a healthy control. The chain combines TRBV6-4 with TRBJ2-1; 8 bases agree with TRBD1. The CDR3 DNA reads TGTGCCAGCAGTGAACAGGGGGGTAACAATGAGCAGTTCTTC. Translating it yields CASSEQGGNNEQFF.